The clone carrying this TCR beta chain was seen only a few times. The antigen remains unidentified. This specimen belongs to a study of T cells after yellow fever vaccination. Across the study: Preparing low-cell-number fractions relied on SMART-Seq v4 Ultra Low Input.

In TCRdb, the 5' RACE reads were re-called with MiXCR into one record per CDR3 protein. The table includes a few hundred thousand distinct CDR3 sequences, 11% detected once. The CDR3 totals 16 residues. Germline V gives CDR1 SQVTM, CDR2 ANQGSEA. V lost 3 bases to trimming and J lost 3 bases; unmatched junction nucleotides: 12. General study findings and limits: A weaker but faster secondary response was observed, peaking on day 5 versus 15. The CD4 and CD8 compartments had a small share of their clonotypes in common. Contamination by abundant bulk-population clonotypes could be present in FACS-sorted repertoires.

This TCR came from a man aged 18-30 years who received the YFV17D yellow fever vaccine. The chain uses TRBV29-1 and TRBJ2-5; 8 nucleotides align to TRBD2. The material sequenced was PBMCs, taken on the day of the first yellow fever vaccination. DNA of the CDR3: TGCAGCGTTGATCAGTTAGCGGGGAGGAGAGAAGAGACCCAGTACTTC. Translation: CSVDQLAGRREETQYF.